A single sample is the source of the 14 T cell receptor beta chains below, sequenced in a study of graft-versus-host responses after intestinal transplantation. The assay was immunoSEQ multiplex PCR, and TCRdb's table has in-frame clones only and misses some. Among about 19,000 clones, roughly 90% were seen once, and the ten largest hold more than 1.5%. Source: PBMCs, taken approximately 370 days after transplant. The receptors shown here come from a human patient who received an intestinal transplant, so some T cells may come from the graft donor.

In nucleotides, the CDR3 is TGTGCCAGCAGCATCTCTGGGGCCAACGTCCTGACTTTC. This codes for CASSISGANVLTF. The chain employs TRBV6-5 and TRBJ2-6; D gene unclear. The CDR3 consists of 13 residues. The germline V and J ends were trimmed by 6 bases and 0 bases, with 3 bases remaining between them. Germline CDR1 and CDR2: MNHEY and SVGAGI.

The chain recombines TRBV7-2 with TRBJ2-1; D may be TRBD1 or TRBD2 (5 bases each). V was clipped by 6 bases and J by 6 bases, with 9 bases between them. The CDR3 is 12 amino acids. Per germline, CDR1 SGHTA and CDR2 FQGNSA. For the CDR3, the DNA is TGTGCCAGCAGTTGGGACGGCAATGAGCAGTTCTTC. It codes for CASSWDGNEQFF.

The chain has TRBV4-2 and TRBJ2-3; D is possibly TRBD2 (6 bases). CDR3 length: 17 residues. Trimming pared 1 base from V and 0 bases from J, leaving 14 bases between. Germline CDR1 and CDR2: LGHNA and YNFKEQ. CDR3 DNA: TGTGCCAGCAGCCAAGTCGGAGGGGAGACTAGCACAGATACGCAGTATTTT. Amino acids: CASSQVGGETSTDTQYF.

V gene TRBV11-2 combines with J gene TRBJ2-7; D could derive from TRBD1 or TRBD2 (5 bases each). Between the trimmed V and J ends, which lost 1 base and 6 bases, there was a span of 7 bases. CDR3 length: 12 residues. Germline V CDR1 and CDR2: SGHAT, FQNNGV. The CDR3 region is CASSLGDLEQYF. DNA for the CDR3: TGTGCCAGCAGCTTAGGGGACCTCGAGCAGTACTTC.

The chain is built from TRBV29-1 and TRBJ1-2, with unresolved D. V lost 3 bases, J lost 2 bases, and 7 bases lay in between. Per germline, CDR1 SQVTM and CDR2 ANQGSEA. CDR3 length equals 12 residues. The CDR3 protein is CSVDRQNYGYTF. DNA of the CDR3: TGCAGCGTTGATCGTCAGAACTATGGCTACACCTTC.

V usage is TRBV6-4 and J usage is TRBJ2-3; 8 nucleotides agree with TRBD2. The length of the CDR3 is 16 residues. Germline V gene data show CDR1 as MRHNA and CDR2 as SNTAGT. Trimming took 0 bases from V and 4 from J; bases not matched to a gene: 6. The CDR3 DNA sequence: TGTGCCAGCAGTGACTCGCCGGGAGGGGATGCAGATACGCAGTATTTT. It translates to CASSDSPGGDADTQYF.

The gene calls are TRBV12-5 and TRBJ2-2; D gene unclear. Germline CDR1 LGHNT, CDR2 FRNRAP. This CDR3 has 15 amino acids. The V and J ends lost 1 base and 7 bases respectively, with 13 bases between them. The CDR3 is CASGLAQTGIGELFF. CDR3 DNA sequence: TGTGCTAGTGGTTTGGCCCAGACTGGAATCGGGGAGCTGTTTTTT.

Here the CDR3 reads CASRTSGGSVTQYF. CDR3 bases: TGTGCCAGCAGAACTAGCGGGGGTAGTGTTACGCAGTATTTT. The chain has TRBV6-1 and TRBJ2-3; 11 nucleotides align to TRBD2. Germline V lookup: CDR1 MNHNS, CDR2 SASEGT. The CDR3 is 14 amino acids. V lost 6 bases, J lost 8 bases, and 7 bases stayed unmatched.

This chain connects TRBV29-1 to TRBJ2-7, with a possible D match to TRBD1 (5 bases). The CDR3 sequence is 12 residues long. Trimming cost V 5 bases and J 6 bases, with 14 bases left between them. In germline, CDR1 is SQVTM, CDR2 ANQGSEA. CDR3 amino acids: CSVSPQGSEQYF. CDR3 nucleotides: TGCAGCGTTTCCCCTCAGGGCTCCGAGCAGTACTTC.

V is TRBV6-5 and J is TRBJ2-5, with D perhaps matching TRBD2 (6 bases). Germline CDR1 and CDR2: MNHEY and SVGAGI. The CDR3 runs 14 residues. V was clipped by 5 bases and J by 9 bases, with 19 bases between them. The CDR3 DNA reads as TGTGCCAGCAGTCTGGGGGGAGAGGGTATGCCCCAGTACTTC. Its protein product is CASSLGGEGMPQYF.

Comment on this clone: Germline and junction disagree at one end, which may indicate a read error. V gene TRBV20-1 combines with J gene TRBJ2-2; perhaps TRBD2 as D (5 bases). CDR1 and CDR2 from the germline V gene are DFQATT and SNEGSKA (reference sequence). The CDR3 length is 11 residues. This CDR3 is CSATEHRGAVF. The CDR3 nucleotides read TGCAGTGCTACAGAACACCGGGGAGCTGTTTTT.

The V gene is TRBV28, the J gene TRBJ1-1, with a weak D call TRBD1 (5 bases). Germline CDR1 and CDR2: MDHEN and SYDVKM. The CDR3 is 15 amino acids. V was cut by 1 base and J by 5 bases, with 14 bases left in between. CDR3 coding DNA: TGTGCCAGCAGTTTATATGGGGCACCGAGGACTGAAGCTTTCTTT. It encodes CASSLYGAPRTEAFF.

The chain joins TRBV27 to TRBJ2-7; D assignment may be TRBD1 or TRBD2 (6 bases each). The length of the CDR3 is 14 residues. Germline loops: CDR1 MNHEY, CDR2 SMNVEV (reference sequence). The V and J ends lost 4 bases and 3 bases respectively, with 13 bases between them. Here the CDR3 DNA reads TGTGCCAGCAGTTCGGGGGCCCAAAGCTACGAGCAGTACTTC. Translation gives CASSSGAQSYEQYF.

The V gene is TRBV9, the J gene TRBJ2-3; 7 bases agree with TRBD2. Germline V lookup: CDR1 SGDLS, CDR2 YYNGEE. The CDR3 sequence is 13 residues long. The ends lost 4 bases at V and 4 bases at J; junction bases unmatched: 3. The CDR3 is CASSREVPDTQYF. Written as DNA, the CDR3 is TGTGCCAGCAGCCGGGAGGTGCCAGATACGCAGTATTTT.